The clone carrying this TCR beta chain has just a few counts. Antigen: not known. This record belongs to a study of T cells in Graves' hyperthyroidism and ophthalmopathy. About the study: Peripheral blood was drawn at first diagnosis, prior to all treatment.

Germline V gene sequence: CDR1 DFQATT, CDR2 SNEGSKA (reference sequence). The germline V and J ends were trimmed by 2 bases and 7 bases, with 14 bases remaining between them. The CDR3 loop spans 13 amino acids. RNA transcripts provided the source from which TCR beta CDR3 regions were amplified. HTBI primers were the set used in a first-round RT-PCR of the TCR CDR3. TCRdb processed the multiplex PCR reads anew with MiXCR; each CDR3 protein has one entry. The sample records 330,000 or so distinct CDR3 sequences, roughly a fifth being singletons. Orbital computed tomography and thyroid ultrasound, together with serum TRAb and thyroxine and clinical symptoms, were used for diagnoses. Findings of the study overall: Onset of ophthalmopathy came a median approximately 6 months after the model predicted it. Within blood appeared most thyroid clonotypes that had expanded above 0.001.

The specimen was blood. The sequence was collected from a man in his fifties with Graves' ophthalmopathy. J is TRBJ1-1 and V is TRBV20-1; D unclear. The CDR3 loop reads CSARLTLRSEAFF. CDR3 bases: TGCAGTGCTAGATTAACCCTCAGGAGTGAAGCTTTCTTT.